Listed here are 3 T cell receptor beta chains from one sample, sequenced in a study of T-cell reconstitution after alpha-beta-depleted transplantation in children (dated by TCRdb to about 2016). This specimen's treatment or condition label, interpreted: allogeneic hematopoietic cell transplantation with graft depleted of TCRalphabeta T cells and CD19 B cells. Library construction relied on PCR. Sequencer: Illumina HiSeq 2500. Molecular barcoding was employed in the preparation of TCR libraries, with unique molecular identifiers being used to normalize TCRbeta repertoire quantification. Using fastp at Q25 and MiXCR, TCRdb reprocessed the public reads and kept productive beta chains. Duplicate CDR3 protein sequences are folded into a single record with the most common DNA and genes. The sample table lists about 6,100 distinct CDR3 sequences, around 16% of them with a count of one. Approximately 15% of the sample is in the top ten clones.

The source was PBMCs, collected before TCRalphabeta/CD19-depleted stem cell transplant. The receptors here all came from a boy between 2 and 15 years old with acute lymphoblastic leukemia, due to receive a stem cell transplant.

This clonotype has at least ten counts. V and J are TRBV7-6 and TRBJ1-1; perhaps TRBD1 as D (6 bases). Trimming took 1 base from V and 4 from J, leaving 7 bases between them. The germline gives CDR1 SGHVS, CDR2 FNYEAQ. The CDR3 contains 13 residues. This CDR3 reads CASSLEGGTEAFF. For the CDR3, the DNA is TGTGCCAGCAGCTTAGAGGGGGGCACTGAAGCTTTCTTT.

Relative to its sample, this clonotype is hyperexpanded. This chain uses TRBV28 with TRBJ2-2; TRBD1 aligns across 7 bases. CDR3 length: 16 amino acids. Trimming took 5 bases from V and 1 from J; bases not matched to a gene: 7. Germline V gene data show CDR1 as MDHEN and CDR2 as SYDVKM. Written as DNA, the CDR3 is TGTGCCAGCAGTCTGACAGGGCTTGTGAACACCGGGGAGCTGTTTTTT. It codes for CASSLTGLVNTGELFF. Full variable domain (missing parts from reference TRBV28 and TRBJ2-2): DVKVTQSSRYLVKRTGEKVFLECVQDMDHENMFWYRQDPGLGLRLIYFSYDVKMKEKGDIPEGYSVSREKKERFSLILESASTNQTSMYLCASSLTGLVNTGELFFGEGSRLTVL.

In its sample, this clonotype is medium-sized. V and J are TRBV3-1 and TRBJ2-2; D gene unclear. Germline V CDR1 and CDR2: LGHDT, YNNKEL (reference sequence). Trimming cost V 5 bases and J 0 bases, with 4 bases left between them. The CDR3 covers 13 residues. The CDR3 sequence is CASSTTNTGELFF. The CDR3 DNA reads TGTGCCAGCAGCACAACGAACACCGGGGAGCTGTTTTTT.